The clone carrying this T cell receptor beta chain was observed a single time. The data stem from a study of sequential checkpoint blockade in melanoma. V gave up 4 bases and J gave up 3 bases; unmatched junction bases: 10. The CDR3 spans 16 residues. CDR1 is SGHKS, CDR2 YYEKEE, per germline (reference sequence). Using immunoSEQ multiplex PCR, the repertoire was profiled, and TCRdb retains in-frame clones only, with some absent. This sample has about 9,900 clones, with 50% to 60% found just once. Treatment of the sample: randomized to nivolumab then ipilimumab (arm A) or the reverse (arm B). The starting material was CD8+ T cells sorted from blood (inferred from file names), obtained from a patient given nivolumab and ipilimumab in sequence. The receptor comes from a human donor with melanoma. The chain joins TRBV5-5 to TRBJ2-5; 9 nucleotides match TRBD1. CDR3 coding DNA: TGTGCCAGCAGCATACCGGGACAGGGAAGAGAAGAGACCCAGTACTTC. This translates into CASSIPGQGREETQYF.